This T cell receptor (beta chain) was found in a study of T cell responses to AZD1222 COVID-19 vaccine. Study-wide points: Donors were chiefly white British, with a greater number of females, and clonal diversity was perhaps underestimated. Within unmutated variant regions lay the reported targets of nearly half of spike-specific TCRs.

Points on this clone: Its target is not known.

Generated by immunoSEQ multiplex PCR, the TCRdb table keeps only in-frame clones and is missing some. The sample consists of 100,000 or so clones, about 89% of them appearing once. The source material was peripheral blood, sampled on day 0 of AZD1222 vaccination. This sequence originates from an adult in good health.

CDR3 loop: CASSDSKGYGANVLTF. CDR3 DNA: TGTGCCAGCAGTGACTCGAAGGGATATGGGGCCAACGTCCTGACTTTC. The chain combines TRBV6-4 with TRBJ2-6; no definite D call. The V gene lost 0 bases and the J gene lost 3 bases, with 9 bases spanning the gap. The CDR3 loop spans 16 amino acids. The germline V gene has CDR1 MRHNA and CDR2 SNTAGT.